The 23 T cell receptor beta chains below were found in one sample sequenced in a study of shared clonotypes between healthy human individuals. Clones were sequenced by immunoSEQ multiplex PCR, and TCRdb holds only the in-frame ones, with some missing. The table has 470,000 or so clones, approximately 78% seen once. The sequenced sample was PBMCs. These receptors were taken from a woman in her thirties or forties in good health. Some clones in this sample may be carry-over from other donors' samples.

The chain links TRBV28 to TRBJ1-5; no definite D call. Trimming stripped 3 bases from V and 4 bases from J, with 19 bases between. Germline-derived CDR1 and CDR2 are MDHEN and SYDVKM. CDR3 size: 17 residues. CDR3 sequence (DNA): TGTGCCAGCAGTTTCATTCCTATCCGGGTACGTAATCAGCCCCAGCATTTT. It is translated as CASSFIPIRVRNQPQHF.

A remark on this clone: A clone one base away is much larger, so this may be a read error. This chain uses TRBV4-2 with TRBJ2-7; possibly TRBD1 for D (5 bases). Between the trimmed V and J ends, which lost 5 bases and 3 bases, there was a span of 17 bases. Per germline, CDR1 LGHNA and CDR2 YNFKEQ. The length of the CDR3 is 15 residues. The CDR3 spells CASSTTRTQSYEQYF. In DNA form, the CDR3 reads TGTGCCAGCAGCACGACCCGGACACAGAGCTACGAGCAGTACTTC.

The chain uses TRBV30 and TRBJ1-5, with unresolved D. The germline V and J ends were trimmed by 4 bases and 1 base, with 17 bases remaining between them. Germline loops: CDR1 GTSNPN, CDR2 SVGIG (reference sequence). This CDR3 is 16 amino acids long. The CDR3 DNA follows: TGTGCCTGGACCCTGCGCGGGGTTTTAAGCAATCAGCCCCAGCATTTT. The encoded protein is CAWTLRGVLSNQPQHF.

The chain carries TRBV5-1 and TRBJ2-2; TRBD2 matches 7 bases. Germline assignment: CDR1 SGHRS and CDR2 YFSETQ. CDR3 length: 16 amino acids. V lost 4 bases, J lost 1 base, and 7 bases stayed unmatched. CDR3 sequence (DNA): TGCGCCAGCAGCCAAAAGACTAGCCGGAACACCGGGGAGCTGTTTTTT. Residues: CASSQKTSRNTGELFF.

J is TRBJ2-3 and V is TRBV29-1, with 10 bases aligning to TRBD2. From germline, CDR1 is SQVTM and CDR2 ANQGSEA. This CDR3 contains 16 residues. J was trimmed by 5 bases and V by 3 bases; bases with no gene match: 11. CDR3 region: CSVDDLEREGVDTQYF. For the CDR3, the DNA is TGCAGCGTTGATGATTTAGAGCGGGAGGGTGTAGATACGCAGTATTTT.

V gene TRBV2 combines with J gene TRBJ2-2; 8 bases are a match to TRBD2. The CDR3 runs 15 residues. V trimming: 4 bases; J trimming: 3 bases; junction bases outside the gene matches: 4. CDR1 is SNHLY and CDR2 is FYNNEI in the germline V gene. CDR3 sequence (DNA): TGTGCCAGCAGTGCGGGACTAGGGTACACCGGGGAGCTGTTTTTT. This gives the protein CASSAGLGYTGELFF.

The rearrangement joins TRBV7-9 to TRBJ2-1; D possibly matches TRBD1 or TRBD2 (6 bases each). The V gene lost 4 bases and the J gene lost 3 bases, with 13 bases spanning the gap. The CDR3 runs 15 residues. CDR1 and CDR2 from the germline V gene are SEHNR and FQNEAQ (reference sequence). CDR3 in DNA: TGTGCCAGCAGCTCCCGGGGGCGGGGCTACAATGAGCAGTTCTTC. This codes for CASSSRGRGYNEQFF.

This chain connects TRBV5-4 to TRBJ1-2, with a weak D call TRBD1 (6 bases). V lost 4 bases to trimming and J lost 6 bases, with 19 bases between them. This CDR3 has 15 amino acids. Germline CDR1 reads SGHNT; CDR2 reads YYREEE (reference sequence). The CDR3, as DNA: TGTGCCAGCAGCCTCGGACAGTCGGCATCCGATGGCTACACCTTC. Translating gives CASSLGQSASDGYTF. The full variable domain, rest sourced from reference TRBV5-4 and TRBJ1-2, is ETGVTQSPTHLIKTRGQQVTLRCSSQSGHNTVSWYQQALGQGPQFIFQYYREEENGRGNFPPRFSGLQFPNYSSELNVNALELDDSALYLCASSLGQSASDGYTFGSGTRLTVV.

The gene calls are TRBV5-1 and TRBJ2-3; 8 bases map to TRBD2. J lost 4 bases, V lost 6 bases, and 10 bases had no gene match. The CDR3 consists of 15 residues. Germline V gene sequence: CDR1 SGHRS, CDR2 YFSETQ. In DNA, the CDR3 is TGCGCCAGCACTCAACCGGGACTAGATGCAGATACGCAGTATTTT. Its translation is CASTQPGLDADTQYF.

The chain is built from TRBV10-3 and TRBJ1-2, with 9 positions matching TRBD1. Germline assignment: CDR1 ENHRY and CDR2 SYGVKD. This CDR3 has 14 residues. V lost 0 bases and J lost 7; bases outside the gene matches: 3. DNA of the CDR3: TGTGCCATCAGTGAGTCACAGGGGGCGTTTGGCTACACCTTC. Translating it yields CAISESQGAFGYTF.

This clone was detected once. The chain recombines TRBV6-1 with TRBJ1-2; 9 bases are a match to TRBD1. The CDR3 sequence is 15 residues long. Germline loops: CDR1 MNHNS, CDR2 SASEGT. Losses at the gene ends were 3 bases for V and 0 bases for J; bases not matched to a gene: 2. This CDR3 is CASSEGTGTNYGYTF. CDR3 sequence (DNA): TGTGCCAGCAGTGAGGGGACAGGGACTAACTATGGCTACACCTTC.

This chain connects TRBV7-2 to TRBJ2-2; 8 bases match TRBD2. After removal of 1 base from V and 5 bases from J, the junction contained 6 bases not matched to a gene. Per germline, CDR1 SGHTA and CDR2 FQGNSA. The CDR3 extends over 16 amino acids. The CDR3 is CASSLGLASGTGELFF. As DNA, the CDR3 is TGTGCCAGCAGCTTAGGGTTGGCTAGCGGGACCGGGGAGCTGTTTTTT.

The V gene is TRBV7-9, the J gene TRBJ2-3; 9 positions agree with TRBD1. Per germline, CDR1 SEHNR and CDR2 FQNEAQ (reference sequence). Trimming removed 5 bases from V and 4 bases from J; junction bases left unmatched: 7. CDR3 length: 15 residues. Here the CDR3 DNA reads TGTGCCAGCAGCCGGAGGACAGGGGAAGCAGATACGCAGTATTTT. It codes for CASSRRTGEADTQYF.

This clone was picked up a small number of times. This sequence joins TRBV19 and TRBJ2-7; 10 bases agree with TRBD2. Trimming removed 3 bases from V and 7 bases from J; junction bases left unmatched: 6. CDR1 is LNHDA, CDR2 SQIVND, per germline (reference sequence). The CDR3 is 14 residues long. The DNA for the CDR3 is TGTGCCAGTAGTATTCTAGCGGGAGAAGGGGAGCAGTACTTC. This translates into CASSILAGEGEQYF.

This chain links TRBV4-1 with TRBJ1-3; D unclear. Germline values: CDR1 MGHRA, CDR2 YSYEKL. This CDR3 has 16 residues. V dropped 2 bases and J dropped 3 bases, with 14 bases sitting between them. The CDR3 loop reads CASSQSGRTIGNTIYF. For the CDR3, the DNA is TGCGCCAGCAGCCAAAGCGGACGGACGATTGGAAACACCATATATTTT.

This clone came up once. CDR3 sequence: CARSTCDRETDTQYF. CDR3 DNA: TGTGCCAGATCAACTTGTGACAGGGAAACAGATACGCAGTATTTT. V gene TRBV6-5 combines with J gene TRBJ2-3; TRBD1 matches at 7 bases. V shed 9 bases, J shed 3 bases, and the junction held 12 bases outside the gene matches. The CDR3 sequence is 15 residues long. Germline lookup yields CDR1 MNHEY and CDR2 SVGAGI.

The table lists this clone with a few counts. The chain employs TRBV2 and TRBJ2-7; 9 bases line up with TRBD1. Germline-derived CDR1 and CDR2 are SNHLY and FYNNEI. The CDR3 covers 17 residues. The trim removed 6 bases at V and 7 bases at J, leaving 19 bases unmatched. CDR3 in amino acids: CASSPGAPGQGFGEQYF. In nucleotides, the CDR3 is TGTGCCAGCAGCCCAGGGGCCCCGGGACAGGGTTTTGGGGAGCAGTACTTC.

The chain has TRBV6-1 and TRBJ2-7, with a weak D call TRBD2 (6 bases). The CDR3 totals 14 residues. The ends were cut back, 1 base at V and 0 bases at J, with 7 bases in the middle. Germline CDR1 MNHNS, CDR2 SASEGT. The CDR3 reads CASSEGDFSYEQYF. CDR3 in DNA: TGTGCCAGCAGTGAAGGGGACTTCTCCTACGAGCAGTACTTC.

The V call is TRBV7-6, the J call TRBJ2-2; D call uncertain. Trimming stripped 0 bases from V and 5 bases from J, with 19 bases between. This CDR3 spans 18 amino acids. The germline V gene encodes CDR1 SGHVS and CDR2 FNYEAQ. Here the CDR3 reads CASSLAYRVSLLTGELFF. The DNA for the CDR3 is TGTGCCAGCAGCTTAGCTTACCGGGTCAGCCTTTTGACCGGGGAGCTGTTTTTT.

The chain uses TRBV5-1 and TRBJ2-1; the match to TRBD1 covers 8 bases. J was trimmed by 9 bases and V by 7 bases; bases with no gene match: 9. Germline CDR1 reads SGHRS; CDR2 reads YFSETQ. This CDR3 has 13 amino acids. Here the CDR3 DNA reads TGCGCCAGCGCCCTTGGACAGGGCGCTGAGCAGTTCTTC. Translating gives CASALGQGAEQFF.

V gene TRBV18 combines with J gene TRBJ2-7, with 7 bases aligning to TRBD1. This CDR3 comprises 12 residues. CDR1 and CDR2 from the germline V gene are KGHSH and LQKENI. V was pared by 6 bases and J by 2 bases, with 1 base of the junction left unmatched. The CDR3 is CASSGTAYEQYF. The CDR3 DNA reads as TGTGCCAGCTCCGGGACAGCCTACGAGCAGTACTTC.

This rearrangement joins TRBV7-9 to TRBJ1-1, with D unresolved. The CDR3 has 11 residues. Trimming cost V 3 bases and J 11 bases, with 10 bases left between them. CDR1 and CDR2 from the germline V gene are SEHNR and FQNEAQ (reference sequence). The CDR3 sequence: CASSLRAMAFF. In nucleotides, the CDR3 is TGTGCCAGCAGCTTGAGGGCGATGGCTTTCTTT.

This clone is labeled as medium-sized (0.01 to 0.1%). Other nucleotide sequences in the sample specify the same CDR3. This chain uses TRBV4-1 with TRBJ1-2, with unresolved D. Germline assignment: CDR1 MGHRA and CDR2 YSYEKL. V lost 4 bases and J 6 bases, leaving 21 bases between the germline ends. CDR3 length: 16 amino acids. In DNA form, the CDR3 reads TGCGCCAGCAGCCGCTCCGAGTGGGCCCCGCAGGATGGCTACACCTTC. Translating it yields CASSRSEWAPQDGYTF.